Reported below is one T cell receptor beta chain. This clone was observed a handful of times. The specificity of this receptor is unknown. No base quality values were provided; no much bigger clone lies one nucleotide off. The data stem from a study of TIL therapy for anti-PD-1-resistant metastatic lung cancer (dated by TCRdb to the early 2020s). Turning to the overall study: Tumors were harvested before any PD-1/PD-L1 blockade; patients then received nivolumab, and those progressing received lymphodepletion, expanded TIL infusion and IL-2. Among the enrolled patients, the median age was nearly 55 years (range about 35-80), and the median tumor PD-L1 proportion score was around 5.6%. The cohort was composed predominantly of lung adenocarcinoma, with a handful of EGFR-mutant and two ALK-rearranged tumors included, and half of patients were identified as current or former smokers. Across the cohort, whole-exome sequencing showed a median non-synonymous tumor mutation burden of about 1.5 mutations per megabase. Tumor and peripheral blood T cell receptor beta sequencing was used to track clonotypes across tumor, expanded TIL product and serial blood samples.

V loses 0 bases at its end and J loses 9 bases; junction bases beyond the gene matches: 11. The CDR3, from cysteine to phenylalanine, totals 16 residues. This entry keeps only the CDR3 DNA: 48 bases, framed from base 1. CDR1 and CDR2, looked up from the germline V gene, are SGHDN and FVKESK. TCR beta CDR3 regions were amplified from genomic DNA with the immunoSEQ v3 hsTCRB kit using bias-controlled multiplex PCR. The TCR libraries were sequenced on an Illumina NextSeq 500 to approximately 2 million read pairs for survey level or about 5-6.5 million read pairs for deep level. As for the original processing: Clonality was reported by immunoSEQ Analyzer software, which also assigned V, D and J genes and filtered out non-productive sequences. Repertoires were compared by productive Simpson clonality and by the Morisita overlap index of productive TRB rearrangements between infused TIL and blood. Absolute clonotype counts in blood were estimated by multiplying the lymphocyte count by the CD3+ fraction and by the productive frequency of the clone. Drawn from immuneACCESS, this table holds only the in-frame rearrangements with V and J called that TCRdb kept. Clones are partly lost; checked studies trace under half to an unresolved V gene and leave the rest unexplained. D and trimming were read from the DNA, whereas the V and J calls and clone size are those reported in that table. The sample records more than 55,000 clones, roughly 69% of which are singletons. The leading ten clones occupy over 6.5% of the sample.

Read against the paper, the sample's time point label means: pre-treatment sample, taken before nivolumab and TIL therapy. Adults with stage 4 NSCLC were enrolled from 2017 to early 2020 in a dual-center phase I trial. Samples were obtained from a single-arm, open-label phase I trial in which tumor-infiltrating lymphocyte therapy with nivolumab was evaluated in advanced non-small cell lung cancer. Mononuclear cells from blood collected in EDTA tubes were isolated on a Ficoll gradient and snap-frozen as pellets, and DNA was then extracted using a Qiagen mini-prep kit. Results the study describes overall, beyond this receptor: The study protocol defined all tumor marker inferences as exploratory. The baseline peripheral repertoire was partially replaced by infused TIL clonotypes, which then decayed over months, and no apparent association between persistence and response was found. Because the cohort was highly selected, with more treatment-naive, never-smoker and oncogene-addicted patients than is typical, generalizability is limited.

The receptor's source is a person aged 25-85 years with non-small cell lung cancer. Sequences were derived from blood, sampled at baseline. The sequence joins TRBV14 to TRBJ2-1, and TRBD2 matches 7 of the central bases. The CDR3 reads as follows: CASSQDLAGVLGEQFF. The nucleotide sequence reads TGTGCCAGCAGCCAAGATCTGGCGGGAGTACTCGGTGAGCAGTTCTTC.